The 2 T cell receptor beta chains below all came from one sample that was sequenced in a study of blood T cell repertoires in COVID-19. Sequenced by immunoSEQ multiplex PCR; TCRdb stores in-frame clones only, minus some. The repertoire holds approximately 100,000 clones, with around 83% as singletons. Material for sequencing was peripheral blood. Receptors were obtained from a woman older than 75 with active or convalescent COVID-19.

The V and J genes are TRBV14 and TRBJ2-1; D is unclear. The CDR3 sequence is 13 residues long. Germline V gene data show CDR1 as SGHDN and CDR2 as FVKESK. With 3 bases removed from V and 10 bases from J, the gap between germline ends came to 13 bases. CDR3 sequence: CASSQVLVSEQFF. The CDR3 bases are TGTGCCAGCAGCCAGGTACTCGTCTCGGAGCAGTTCTTC.

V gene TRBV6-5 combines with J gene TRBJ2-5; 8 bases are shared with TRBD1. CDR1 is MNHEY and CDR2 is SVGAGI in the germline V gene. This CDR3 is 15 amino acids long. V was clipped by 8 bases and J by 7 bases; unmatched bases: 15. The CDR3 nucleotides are TGTGCCAGCTCCCTTCGGTACCCAGGGGGCGGGACCCAGTACTTC. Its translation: CASSLRYPGGGTQYF.